This T cell receptor (beta chain) was sequenced in a study of T cell responses to AZD1222 COVID-19 vaccine. Generated by immunoSEQ multiplex PCR, the TCRdb table keeps only in-frame clones and is missing some. The sample contains around 130,000 clones, approximately 83% of which appear only once. In this sample, this clone turned up once. The source material was peripheral blood, sampled on day 0 of AZD1222 vaccination. The TCR was taken from an adult in good health.

CDR3 DNA: TGTGCCAGTAGTTGGGATGACACCTACGAGCAGTACTTC. Its protein product is CASSWDDTYEQYF. This sequence joins TRBV19 and TRBJ2-7; no reliable D call. The germline V and J ends were trimmed by 5 bases and 2 bases, with 10 bases remaining between them. The CDR3 covers 13 residues. The germline V gene encodes CDR1 LNHDA and CDR2 SQIVND (reference sequence).